This T cell receptor beta chain was observed in a study of human T cells and chemical hapten exposure. Background on the study: From small differences in pooled library volume came most of the variation in per-sample TCR yields. Study-level points and caveats: Among TCRs, those above 1 in 1000 frequency were unaffected by DPC sensitization.

In regard to this clonotype: Its antigen is not identified.

V lost 10 bases to trimming and J lost 2 bases; unmatched junction nucleotides: 2. The CDR3 is 12 residues long. Germline-derived CDR1 and CDR2 are MNHNS and SASEGT. Noted time point: patch test 3, about 24 weeks after DPC sensitization. The treatment is: therapeutic diphenylcyclopropenone sensitization with weekly scalp DPC. TCRdb processed the RACE reads anew with MiXCR; each CDR3 protein has one entry. Among 100,000 or so distinct CDR3 sequences, less than 40% were seen once, and the ten largest hold around 2.7%. The receptor comes from a man between 40 and 49 years old with alopecia areata. Some clones in this sample may be carry-over from other donors' samples. This specimen was whole blood, taken in connection with sensitization to the hapten diphenylcyclopropenone (DPC). V is TRBV6-1 and J is TRBJ1-1, with 9 bases aligning to TRBD1. The CDR3 region is CAITGGNTEAFF. In DNA form, the CDR3 reads TGTGCCATCACAGGGGGCAACACTGAAGCTTTCTTT.